One and the same sample provided the 9 T cell receptor beta chains below, sequenced in a study of glioma-infiltrating T cells after dendritic cell vaccination. The table came from immunoSEQ multiplex PCR; TCRdb's copy has only in-frame clones and leaves some out. The data show about 64,000 clones, 82% seen once. Sequences were derived from blood, sampled before dendritic cell vaccination. The receptors originated from a human donor with glioblastoma.

This clone was detected once. The rearrangement links TRBV12-5 to TRBJ1-2; 7 nucleotides align to TRBD1. Germline assignment: CDR1 LGHNT and CDR2 FRNRAP. The CDR3 has 13 amino acids. With 4 bases clipped from V and 3 bases from J, the junction kept 2 bases outside the gene matches. The CDR3 bases are TGTGCTAGTGGTTCCGGGACAGACTATGGCTACACCTTC. This translates into CASGSGTDYGYTF. Variable domain in full (rest from reference TRBV12-5 and TRBJ1-2): DARVTQTPRHKVTEMGQEVTMRCQPILGHNTVFWYRQTMMQGLELLAYFRNRAPLDDSGMPKDRFSAEMPDATLATLKIQPSEPRDSAVYFCASGSGTDYGYTFGSGTRLTVV.

This chain links TRBV10-1 with TRBJ1-2; 8 nucleotides match TRBD1. The germline V gene encodes CDR1 WNHNN and CDR2 SYGVQD (reference sequence). V trimming: 0 bases; J trimming: 8 bases; junction bases outside the gene matches: 2. The CDR3 runs to 13 residues. The chain's CDR3 is CASSESQGEGYTF. The CDR3 bases are TGCGCCAGCAGTGAGTCACAGGGGGAAGGCTACACCTTC.

The genes are TRBV19 and TRBJ2-7; 8 bases map to TRBD1. Losses at the gene ends were 5 bases for V and 3 bases for J; bases not matched to a gene: 9. The CDR3 consists of 15 residues. Germline V gene lookup returns CDR1 LNHDA and CDR2 SQIVND (reference sequence). Here the CDR3 DNA reads TGTGCCAGTAGTCCTCGGACAGGGTGGAGCTACGAGCAGTACTTC. Translation gives CASSPRTGWSYEQYF.

The chain employs TRBV5-1 and TRBJ2-5; 11 nucleotides agree with TRBD1. The CDR3 is 16 amino acids. The germline gives CDR1 SGHRS, CDR2 YFSETQ. The trim removed 0 bases at V and 5 bases at J, leaving 6 bases unmatched. CDR3 nucleotides: TGCGCCAGCAGCTTGGCCGGGACAGGGGGTGCGGAGACCCAGTACTTC. This sequence encodes CASSLAGTGGAETQYF.

The CDR3 coding sequence is TGTGCCAGCAGTCCGCACACGACAGGAACATATGGCTACACCTTC. Amino acids: CASSPHTTGTYGYTF. The chain carries TRBV27 and TRBJ1-2; TRBD1 might be the D (6 bases). Germline CDR1 and CDR2: MNHEY and SMNVEV (reference sequence). The CDR3 runs to 15 residues. Trimming removed 5 bases at V and 5 bases at J, with 18 bases between.

The genes are TRBV5-4 and TRBJ1-2; no firm D call. The V and J ends lost 0 bases and 0 bases respectively, with 12 bases between them. This CDR3 has 16 residues. Germline V gene lookup returns CDR1 SGHNT and CDR2 YYREEE (reference sequence). The CDR3 loop reads CASSLGAGLANYGYTF. The DNA for the CDR3 is TGTGCCAGCAGCTTGGGGGCAGGACTTGCTAACTATGGCTACACCTTC.

The gene calls are TRBV9 and TRBJ1-4; possible D gene TRBD1, 6 bases. The CDR3 runs 16 residues. Germline V lookup: CDR1 SGDLS, CDR2 YYNGEE. Trimming took off 3 bases at V and 10 bases at J, with 22 bases between the two ends. In DNA form, the CDR3 reads TGTGCCAGCAGCGCTGGGGGGGCAGCCGCCCAGGGAAAACTGTTTTTT. Its protein product is CASSAGGAAAQGKLFF.

In nucleotides, the CDR3 is TGTGCCAGCAGTGGGTGGAGCGGGTGCTCCTCTAGCACAGATACGCAGTATTTT. Encoded protein: CASSGWSGCSSSTDTQYF. The chain is built from TRBV6-7 and TRBJ2-3, with D perhaps matching TRBD2 (6 bases). TRBV6-7 is classed as an ORF, of uncertain function. This CDR3 region has 18 residues. V was clipped by 5 bases and J by 0 bases, with 21 bases between them.

This clone occurred a few times. The CDR3 loop reads CASSVDRGGQPQHF. The CDR3 DNA is TGTGCCAGTAGTGTTGACAGGGGCGGTCAGCCCCAGCATTTT. The V gene is TRBV19, the J gene TRBJ1-5; 8 bases agree with TRBD1. The trim removed 5 bases at V and 6 bases at J, leaving 6 bases unmatched. The CDR3 contains 14 residues. Germline V gene lookup returns CDR1 LNHDA and CDR2 SQIVND (reference sequence).